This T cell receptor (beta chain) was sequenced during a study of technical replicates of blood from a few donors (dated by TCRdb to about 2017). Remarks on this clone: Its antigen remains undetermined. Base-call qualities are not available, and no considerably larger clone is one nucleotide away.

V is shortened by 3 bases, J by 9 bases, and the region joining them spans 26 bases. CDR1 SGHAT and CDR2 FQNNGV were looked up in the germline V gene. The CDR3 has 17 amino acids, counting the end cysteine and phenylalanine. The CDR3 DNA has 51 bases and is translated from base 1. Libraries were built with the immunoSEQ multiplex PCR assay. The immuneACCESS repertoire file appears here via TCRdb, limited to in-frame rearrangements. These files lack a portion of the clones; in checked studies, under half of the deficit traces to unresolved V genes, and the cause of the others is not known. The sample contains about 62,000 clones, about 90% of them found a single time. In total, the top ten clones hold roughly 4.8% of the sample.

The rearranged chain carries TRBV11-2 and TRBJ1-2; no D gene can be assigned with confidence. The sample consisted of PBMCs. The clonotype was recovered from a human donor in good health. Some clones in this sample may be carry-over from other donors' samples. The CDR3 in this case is CASSFPYVAGSKRSYTF. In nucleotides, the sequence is TGTGCCAGCAGCTTTCCATACGTAGCCGGAAGTAAAAGGAGCTACACCTTC.